This is a list of T cell receptor beta chains from one sample in a study of T cell responses to AZD1222 COVID-19 vaccine. Generated by immunoSEQ multiplex PCR, the TCRdb table keeps only in-frame clones and is missing some. Among 60,000 to 70,000 clones listed, around 86% were seen once. Source: peripheral blood, taken on day 0 of AZD1222 vaccination. These receptors originate from an adult in good health. Both conserved end residues are part of each CDR3. Fields, in order: J gene, V gene, CDR3 protein.

TRBJ1-2,TRBV28,CAILTGQFGYTF
TRBJ1-5,TRBV6-1,CASSEAGTGNQPQHF
TRBJ2-5,TRBV7-7,CASSLAPSGGQETQYF
TRBJ1-2,TRBV15,CATSRATDIPYGYTF
TRBJ1-1,TRBV18,CASSPNIGGRTEAFF
TRBJ2-7,TRBV6-6,CASSPRASGGVYEQYF
TRBJ2-3,TRBV6-5,CASRSEGTTDTQYF
TRBJ1-2,TRBV24-1,CATSDTGTDYGYTF
TRBJ2-7,TRBV5-6,CASSLRWGQITYEQYF
TRBJ1-2,TRBV30,CAWSVGRAGGKGSYTF
TRBJ1-2,TRBV12-5,CASGAHRGLRGYTF
TRBJ2-1,TRBV27,CASSLWGRWHEQFF
TRBJ1-5,TRBV7-3,CASSLSSGQPQHF
TRBJ2-2,TRBV2,CASSEDGARNTGELFF
TRBJ2-1,TRBV19,CASSILGVGEQFF
TRBJ2-7,TRBV7-3,CASSLTTDYEQYF
TRBJ2-7,TRBV18,CASSPKSGGTREYEQYF
TRBJ2-1,TRBV2,CASRGTASYNEQFF
TRBJ2-7,TRBV12-3/TRBV12-4,CASSNSPPYEQYF